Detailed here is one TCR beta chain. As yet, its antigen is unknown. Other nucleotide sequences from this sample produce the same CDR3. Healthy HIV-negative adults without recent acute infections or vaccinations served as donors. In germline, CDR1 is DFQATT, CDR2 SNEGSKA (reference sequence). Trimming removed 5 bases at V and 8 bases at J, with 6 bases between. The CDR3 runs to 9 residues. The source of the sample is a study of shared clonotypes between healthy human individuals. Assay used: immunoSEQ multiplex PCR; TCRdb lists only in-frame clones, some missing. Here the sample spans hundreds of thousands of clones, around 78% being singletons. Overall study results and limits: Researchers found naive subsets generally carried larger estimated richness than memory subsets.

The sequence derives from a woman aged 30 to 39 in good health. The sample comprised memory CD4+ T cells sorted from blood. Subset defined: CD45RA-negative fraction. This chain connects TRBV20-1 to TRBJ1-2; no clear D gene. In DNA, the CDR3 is TGCAGTGCTGCGGGGGGCTACACCTTC. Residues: CSAAGGYTF.